This TCR beta chain comes out of a study of cytomegalovirus exposure and HLA in healthy donors. Overall study context: Out of about 179 million T cells, an earlier analysis found some 110 million unique TCR beta sequences in total. General study findings and limits: A later analysis linked a missense variant in DCLRE1C to the trimming of TCR beta V and J genes. The majority of TCR sequences were rare, yet some public TCRs appeared in many donors.

There were likely unrecorded immune exposures, though donors were nominally healthy when sampled. This clone was counted between two and nine times. What it binds is not known. The PCR was carried out with 60 Vbeta primers and 13 Jbeta primers. Clones were read by immunoSEQ multiplex PCR, and TCRdb kept only the in-frame ones, dropping some. This table has fewer than 200,000 clones, roughly 71% appearing once. The germline V gene encodes CDR1 SGHDT and CDR2 YYEEEE. The CDR3 is 14 amino acids. V dropped 0 bases and J dropped 11; count of bases not matched to a gene: 4. The receptor's source is a woman aged 45-59 years in good health and CMV-seropositive. J is TRBJ1-4 and V is TRBV5-6, with 10 bases aligning to TRBD1. Material: PBMCs. CDR3 coding DNA: TGTGCCAGCAGCTTGGAGACAGGGGGCGAGAAACTGTTTTTT. Encoded protein: CASSLETGGEKLFF.